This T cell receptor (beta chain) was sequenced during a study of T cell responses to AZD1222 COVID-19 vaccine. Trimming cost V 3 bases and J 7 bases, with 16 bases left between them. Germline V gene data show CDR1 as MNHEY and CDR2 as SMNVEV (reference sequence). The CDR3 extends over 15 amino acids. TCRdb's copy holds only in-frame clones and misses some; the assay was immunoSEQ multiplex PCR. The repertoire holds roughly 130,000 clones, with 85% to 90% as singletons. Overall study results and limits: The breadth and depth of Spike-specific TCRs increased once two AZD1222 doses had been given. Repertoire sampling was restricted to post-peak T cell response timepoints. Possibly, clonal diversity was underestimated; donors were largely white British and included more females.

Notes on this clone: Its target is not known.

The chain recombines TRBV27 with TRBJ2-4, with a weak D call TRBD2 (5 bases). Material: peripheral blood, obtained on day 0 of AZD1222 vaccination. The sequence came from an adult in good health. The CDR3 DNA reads TGTGCCAGCAGTTTTTCGAGAGGTGGGAGTAACATTCAGTACTTC. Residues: CASSFSRGGSNIQYF.